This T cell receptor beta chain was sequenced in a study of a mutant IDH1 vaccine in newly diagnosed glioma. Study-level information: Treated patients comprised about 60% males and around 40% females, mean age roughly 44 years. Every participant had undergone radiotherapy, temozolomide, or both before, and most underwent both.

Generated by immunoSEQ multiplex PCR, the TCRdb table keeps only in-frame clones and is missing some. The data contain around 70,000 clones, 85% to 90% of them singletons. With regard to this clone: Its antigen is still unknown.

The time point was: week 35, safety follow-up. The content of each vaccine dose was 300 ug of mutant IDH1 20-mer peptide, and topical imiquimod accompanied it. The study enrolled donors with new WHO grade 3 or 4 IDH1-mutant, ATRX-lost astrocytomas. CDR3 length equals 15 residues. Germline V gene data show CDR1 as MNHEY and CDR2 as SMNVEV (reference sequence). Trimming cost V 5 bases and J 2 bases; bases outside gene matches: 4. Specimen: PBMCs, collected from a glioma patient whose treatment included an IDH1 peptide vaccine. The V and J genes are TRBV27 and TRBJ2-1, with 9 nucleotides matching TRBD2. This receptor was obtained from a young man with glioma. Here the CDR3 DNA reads TGTGCCAGCAGTCCCAGCGGGAGGCCCTACAATGAGCAGTTCTTC. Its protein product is CASSPSGRPYNEQFF.